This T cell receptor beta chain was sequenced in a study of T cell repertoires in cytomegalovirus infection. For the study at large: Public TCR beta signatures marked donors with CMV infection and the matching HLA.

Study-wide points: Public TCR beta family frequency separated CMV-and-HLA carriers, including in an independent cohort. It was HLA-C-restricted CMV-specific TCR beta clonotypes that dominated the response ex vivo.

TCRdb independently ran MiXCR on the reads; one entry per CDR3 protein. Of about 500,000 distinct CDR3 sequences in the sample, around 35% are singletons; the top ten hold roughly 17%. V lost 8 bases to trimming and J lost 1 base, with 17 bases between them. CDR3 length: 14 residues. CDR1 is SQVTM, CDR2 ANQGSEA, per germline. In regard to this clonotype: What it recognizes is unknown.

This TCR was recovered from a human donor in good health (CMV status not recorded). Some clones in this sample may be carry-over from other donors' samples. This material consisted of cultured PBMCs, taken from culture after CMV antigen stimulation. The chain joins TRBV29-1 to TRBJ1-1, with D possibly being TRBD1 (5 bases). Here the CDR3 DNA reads TGCAGCTCCTTGGGGGGTTTTTGGAACACTGAAGCTTTCTTT. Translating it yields CSSLGGFWNTEAFF.